This T cell receptor (beta chain) derives from a study of shared clonotypes between healthy human individuals. Germline assignment: CDR1 MGHRA and CDR2 YSYEKL. The CDR3 has 14 residues. Trimming took off 1 base at V and 8 bases at J, with 11 bases between the two ends. Researchers ran the assay at a deep level. Each cell subset's genomic DNA was divided evenly among several immunoSEQ plates. Ten immunoSEQ deep assay plates served to sequence unsorted PBMC DNA. The assay was immunoSEQ multiplex PCR, and TCRdb's table has in-frame clones only and misses some. This table has some 470,000 clones, 76% appearing once. Only Caucasian adults living in Nashville, Tennessee made up the donor group.

The genes are TRBV4-1 and TRBJ1-4; TRBD1 might be the D (5 bases). This sequence originates from a woman in her thirties or forties in good health. Some clones in this sample may be carry-over from other donors' samples. The sample was PBMCs. In DNA, the CDR3 is TGCGCCAGCAGCCAAGCGGGCCCAGGGGAAAAACTGTTTTTT. It codes for CASSQAGPGEKLFF.